This T cell receptor (beta chain) comes out of a study of human T cells and chemical hapten exposure. General study points: Compared to controls, expanded TCRs made significantly more large clusters of similar CDR3s.

The time point was: pre-sensitization, week 0. This sample's treatment: therapeutic diphenylcyclopropenone sensitization with weekly scalp DPC. The library put unique molecular identifiers onto individual cDNA molecules. TCRdb re-derived calls from the RACE reads in MiXCR, one entry per CDR3 protein. The repertoire includes around 300,000 distinct CDR3 sequences, 4.5% to 7% of them detected once, and around 8.6% sits in the top ten. Germline-derived CDR1 and CDR2 are MNHEY and SVGAGI. V was pared by 2 bases and J by 0 bases, with 10 bases between. The CDR3 is 15 amino acids. There are a few counts of this clonotype. Its target is not known.

This receptor was obtained from a woman aged 18-35 years with alopecia areata. Some clones in this sample may be carry-over from other donors' samples. The sample in question was whole blood, obtained in connection with sensitization to the hapten diphenylcyclopropenone (DPC). The chain has TRBV6-5 and TRBJ1-1; D not certain. CDR3 bases: TGTGCCAGCAGTTACCTTGACAATCTGAACACTGAAGCTTTCTTT. The encoded protein is CASSYLDNLNTEAFF.